This T cell receptor beta chain emerged from a study of blood T cell repertoires in COVID-19. Overall study: The study drew acute and convalescent COVID-19 samples from the United States, Italy and Spain. PBMCs, B-cell-depleted T cells, or T cells provided the cDNA or gDNA that made up the material.

How the authors handled the data: Reference gene primer amplification in the assay estimated nucleated cell counts. This table comes from immunoSEQ multiplex PCR, and its TCRdb copy is limited to in-frame clones, with some not included. V and J calls plus clone size are reproduced from that table; the DNA served to infer D and trimming. The sample contains 150,000 to 200,000 clones, around 90% of which appear only once. V lost 3 bases, J lost 6 bases, and 5 bases stayed unmatched. CDR3 length: 13 residues. The germline V gene encodes CDR1 MDHEN and CDR2 SYDVKM. The source of this sequence is a human donor in a cohort sampled during active COVID-19. The chain joins TRBV28 to TRBJ2-7; 7 bases agree with TRBD2. The sequenced material came from peripheral blood. CDR3 sequence: CASSFPGGPEQYF. CDR3 nucleotide sequence: TGTGCCAGCAGTTTCCCGGGAGGTCCCGAGCAGTACTTC.